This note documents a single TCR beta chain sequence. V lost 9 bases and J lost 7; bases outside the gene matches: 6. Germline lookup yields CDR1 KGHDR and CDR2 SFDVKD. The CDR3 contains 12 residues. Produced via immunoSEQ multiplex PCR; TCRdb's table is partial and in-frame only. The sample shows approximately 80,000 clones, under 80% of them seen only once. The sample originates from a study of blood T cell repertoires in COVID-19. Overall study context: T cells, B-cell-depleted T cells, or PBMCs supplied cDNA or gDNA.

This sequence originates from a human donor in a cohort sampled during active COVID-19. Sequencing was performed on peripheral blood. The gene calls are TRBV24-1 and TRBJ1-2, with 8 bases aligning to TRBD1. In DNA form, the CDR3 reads TGTGCCACCCGTGGGACAGGCCTTGGCTACACCTTC. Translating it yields CATRGTGLGYTF.